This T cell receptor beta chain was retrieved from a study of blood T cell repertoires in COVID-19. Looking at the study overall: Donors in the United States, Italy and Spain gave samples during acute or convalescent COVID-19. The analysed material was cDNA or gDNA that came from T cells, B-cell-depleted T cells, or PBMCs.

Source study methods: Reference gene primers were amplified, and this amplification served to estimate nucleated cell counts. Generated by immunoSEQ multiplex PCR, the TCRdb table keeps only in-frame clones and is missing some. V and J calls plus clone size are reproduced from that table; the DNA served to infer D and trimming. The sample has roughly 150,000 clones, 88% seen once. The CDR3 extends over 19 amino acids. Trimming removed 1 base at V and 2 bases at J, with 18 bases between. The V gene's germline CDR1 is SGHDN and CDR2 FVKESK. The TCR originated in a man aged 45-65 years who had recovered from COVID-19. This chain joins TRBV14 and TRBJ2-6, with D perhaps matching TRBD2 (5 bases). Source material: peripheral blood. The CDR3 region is CASSQVVAGTRAGANVLTF. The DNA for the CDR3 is TGTGCCAGCAGCCAAGTAGTTGCGGGTACGAGAGCTGGGGCCAACGTCCTGACTTTC. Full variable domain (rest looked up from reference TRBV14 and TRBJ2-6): EAGVTQFPSHSVIEKGQTVTLRCDPISGHDNLYWYRRVMGKEIKFLLHFVKESKQDESGMPNNRFLAERTGGTYSTLKVQPAELEDSGVYFCASSQVVAGTRAGANVLTFGAGSRLTVL.